These 23 T cell receptor beta chains were sequenced from one sample in a study of OX40 agonist ivuxolimab in advanced cancers. TCRdb keeps only in-frame clones here, not all; method: immunoSEQ multiplex PCR. Found here are fewer than 70,000 clones, 86% of them singletons; the top ten hold roughly 2%. The source material was CD4+ or CD8+ T cells sorted from blood, sampled in a trial of the OX40 agonist ivuxolimab. Receptors were obtained from an adult with an advanced solid tumor such as melanoma, head and neck, liver or kidney cancer.

The chain recombines TRBV11-3 with TRBJ2-3; 10 nucleotides match TRBD2. From germline, CDR1 is SGHNT and CDR2 YENEEA. This CDR3 spans 16 amino acids. The V gene end was trimmed by 1 base and the J gene end by 1 base; junction bases not matched to a gene: 2. This CDR3 is CASSLGTSGGTDTQYF. Here the CDR3 DNA reads TGTGCCAGCAGCTTAGGAACTAGCGGGGGCACAGATACGCAGTATTTT.

This chain connects TRBV5-1 to TRBJ1-6, with TRBD1 identical over 12 bases. V shed 5 bases, J shed 9 bases, and the junction held 3 bases outside the gene matches. The V gene's germline CDR1 is SGHRS and CDR2 YFSETQ. CDR3 size: 14 residues. This CDR3 is CASSQGQGASPLHF. The CDR3, as DNA: TGCGCCAGCAGTCAGGGACAGGGGGCTTCACCCCTCCACTTT.

In its sample, this clone was seen a few times. The CDR3 loop reads CASSGRDRGLHEQYF. Written as DNA, the CDR3 is TGTGCCAGCAGTGGCCGGGACAGGGGGCTCCACGAGCAGTACTTC. The chain joins TRBV28 to TRBJ2-7; 12 bases are a match to TRBD1. The CDR3 covers 15 residues. Germline CDR1 and CDR2: MDHEN and SYDVKM. V trimming: 5 bases; J trimming: 5 bases; junction bases outside the gene matches: 7.

The V and J genes are TRBV27 and TRBJ2-7, with D unclear. CDR1 is MNHEY, CDR2 SMNVEV, per germline (reference sequence). CDR3 length: 13 residues. The V and J ends lost 5 bases and 1 base respectively, with 9 bases between them. CDR3 DNA sequence: TGTGCCAGCAGTCTAAAGTTTTCCTACGAGCAGTACTTC. This sequence encodes CASSLKFSYEQYF.

The chain carries TRBV6-1 and TRBJ1-5; D is unclear. Germline V gives CDR1 MNHNS, CDR2 SASEGT. The CDR3 has 13 residues. V dropped 0 bases and J dropped 6 bases, with 6 bases sitting between them. The CDR3 DNA follows: TGTGCCAGCAGTGAAGCGAACCGTCAGCCCCAGCATTTT. This translates into CASSEANRQPQHF.

The chain recombines TRBV18 with TRBJ2-1; possible D gene TRBD2, 6 bases. The length of the CDR3 is 17 residues. The ends were cut back, 1 base at V and 4 bases at J, with 17 bases in the middle. Germline V gives CDR1 KGHSH, CDR2 LQKENI. CDR3 coding DNA: TGTGCCAGCTCACCACTGGGCGGGGAGCTACGTTACAATGAGCAGTTCTTC. Its protein is CASSPLGGELRYNEQFF.

The J gene is TRBJ2-1, the V gene TRBV7-8; D may be TRBD1 or TRBD2 (5 bases each). The ends were cut back, 1 base at V and 5 bases at J, with 9 bases in the middle. Germline V gives CDR1 SGHVS, CDR2 FQNEAQ. The CDR3 has 14 amino acids. The DNA of the CDR3 is TGTGCCAGCAGCTTAGGGGACGCTAACAATGAGCAGTTCTTC. Amino acids: CASSLGDANNEQFF.

This chain joins TRBV28 and TRBJ1-3, with 7 bases fitting TRBD1. In germline, CDR1 is MDHEN, CDR2 SYDVKM. The CDR3 is made up of 13 amino acids. The V segment lost 7 bases and the J segment 2 bases; nucleotides outside the gene matches: 2. CDR3 DNA: TGTGCCAGCAAGACAGGGACTGGAAACACCATATATTTT. It codes for CASKTGTGNTIYF.

J is TRBJ2-7 and V is TRBV7-2, with TRBD1 matching 8 bases. The CDR3 runs 14 residues. The germline V gene has CDR1 SGHTA and CDR2 FQGNSA. With 5 bases clipped from V and 5 bases from J, the junction kept 8 bases outside the gene matches. The CDR3 region has the DNA TGTGCCAGCAGCAACAGACAGGGGTTCCACGAGCAGTACTTC. Its protein product is CASSNRQGFHEQYF. Full variable domain (outside the CDR3, taken from reference TRBV7-2 and TRBJ2-7): GAGVSQSPSNKVTEKGKDVELRCDPISGHTALYWYRQSLGQGLEFLIYFQGNSAPDKSGLPSDRFSAERTGGSVSTLTIQRTQQEDSAVYLCASSNRQGFHEQYFGPGTRLTVT.

The genes are TRBV7-9 and TRBJ1-1; the match to TRBD1 covers 7 bases. The CDR3 totals 16 residues. The germline CDR1 and CDR2 sequences are SEHNR and FQNEAQ (reference sequence). The V and J ends lost 5 bases and 0 bases, in that order; junction bases with no gene match: 9. The CDR3: CASSQRTGPLNTEAFF. DNA of the CDR3: TGTGCCAGCAGCCAACGGACAGGCCCCTTGAACACTGAAGCTTTCTTT.

The V and J genes are TRBV30 and TRBJ2-1; no clear D. Germline CDR1 is GTSNPN and CDR2 is SVGIG (reference sequence). This CDR3 comprises 16 residues. V was cut by 1 base and J by 0 bases, with 13 bases left in between. The CDR3, as DNA: TGTGCCTGGAGTGAGTTCTACCAGAGCTCCTACAATGAGCAGTTCTTC. The encoded protein is CAWSEFYQSSYNEQFF.

The chain carries TRBV7-6 and TRBJ2-6; D uncertain. The CDR3 has 13 amino acids. Germline loops: CDR1 SGHVS, CDR2 FNYEAQ. V was pared by 5 bases and J by 6 bases, with 8 bases between. The CDR3 DNA reads TGTGCCAGCAGCCCGGGTGCGGCCAACGTCCTGACTTTC. Residues: CASSPGAANVLTF.

The rearrangement uses TRBV5-5 and TRBJ2-1, with D possibly matching TRBD2 (7 bases). Per germline, CDR1 SGHKS and CDR2 YYEKEE (reference sequence). V lost 2 bases to trimming and J lost 2 bases, with 14 bases between them. CDR3 length: 16 amino acids. CDR3 bases: TGTGCCAGCAGCTTTAGGGGGGGTAATGCCTACAATGAGCAGTTCTTC. It codes for CASSFRGGNAYNEQFF.

The chain links TRBV7-6 to TRBJ1-5; D may be TRBD1 (5 bases). V lost 2 bases to trimming and J lost 0 bases, with 17 bases between them. CDR3 length: 18 amino acids. The germline CDR1 and CDR2 sequences are SGHVS and FNYEAQ. CDR3 coding DNA: TGTGCCAGCAGCTTACTCGGGCGGGGGAGCTATAGCAATCAGCCCCAGCATTTT. Its translation is CASSLLGRGSYSNQPQHF. The complete variable domain, with remaining parts taken from reference TRBV7-6 and TRBJ1-5, reads GAGVSQSPRYKVTKRGQDVALRCDPISGHVSLYWYRQALGQGPEFLTYFNYEAQQDKSGLPNDRFSAERPEGSISTLTIQRTEQRDSAMYRCASSLLGRGSYSNQPQHFGDGTRLSIL.

V gene TRBV9 combines with J gene TRBJ2-5; D is perhaps TRBD2 (7 bases). The germline gives CDR1 SGDLS, CDR2 YYNGEE. The CDR3 sequence is 15 residues long. V lost 4 bases and J 5 bases, leaving 18 bases between the germline ends. The CDR3 bases are TGTGCCAGCAGCCCCGGAGGGGGGAGGGACGAGACCCAGTACTTC. Translation: CASSPGGGRDETQYF.

This clone was seen more than once but under ten times. The chain carries TRBV5-6 and TRBJ2-5, with D possibly matching TRBD1 (6 bases). V was trimmed by 2 bases and J by 4 bases, leaving 15 bases between them. CDR1 is SGHDT and CDR2 is YYEEEE in the germline V gene. CDR3 size: 15 residues. CDR3 sequence: CASSFRTLGGETQYF. CDR3 nucleotides: TGTGCCAGCAGCTTTCGAACCCTAGGGGGAGAGACCCAGTACTTC.

V usage is TRBV6-6 and J usage is TRBJ2-5, with TRBD2 matching 8 bases. CDR3 length: 14 residues. The J segment lost 5 bases and the V segment lost 6 bases, leaving 8 bases of the junction unmatched. Germline V lookup: CDR1 MNHNY, CDR2 SVGAGI (reference sequence). The chain's CDR3 is CASSPPGGVETQYF. The CDR3 DNA sequence: TGTGCCAGCAGCCCACCGGGAGGGGTGGAGACCCAGTACTTC.

J is TRBJ2-3 and V is TRBV14; D is unresolved. The CDR3 totals 13 residues. V was pared by 4 bases and J by 8 bases, with 13 bases between. CDR1 SGHDN and CDR2 FVKESK come from the germline V gene. The CDR3 bases are TGTGCCAGCAGCCCGAGTTTGTATGCTACGCAGTATTTT. This sequence encodes CASSPSLYATQYF. The full variable domain, rest sourced from reference TRBV14 and TRBJ2-3, is EAGVTQFPSHSVIEKGQTVTLRCDPISGHDNLYWYRRVMGKEIKFLLHFVKESKQDESGMPNNRFLAERTGGTYSTLKVQPAELEDSGVYFCASSPSLYATQYFGPGTRLTVL.

V usage is TRBV7-2 and J usage is TRBJ2-1, with D maybe TRBD2 (5 bases). Germline lookup yields CDR1 SGHTA and CDR2 FQGNSA. This CDR3 is built from 17 residues. The germline V and J ends were trimmed by 0 bases and 3 bases, with 15 bases remaining between them. The CDR3 protein is CASSLARGAELYNEQFF. The CDR3 nucleotides are TGTGCCAGCAGCTTAGCCCGCGGAGCGGAGCTCTACAATGAGCAGTTCTTC.

CDR3 sequence: CASNPGRFSYGYTF. In DNA form, the CDR3 reads TGTGCCAGCAACCCAGGGCGCTTTTCTTATGGCTACACCTTC. The V and J genes are TRBV2 and TRBJ1-2; tentative D call: TRBD1 (5 bases). The length of the CDR3 is 14 residues. The V end lost 7 bases, the J end lost 5 bases, and 17 bases lay between the germline ends. CDR1 and CDR2 from the germline V gene are SNHLY and FYNNEI. The whole variable domain, filled in from reference TRBV2 and TRBJ1-2, reads EPEVTQTPSHQVTQMGQEVILRCVPISNHLYFYWYRQILGQKVEFLVSFYNNEISEKSEIFDDQFSVERPDGSNFTLKIRSTKLEDSAMYFCASNPGRFSYGYTFGSGTRLTVV.

The chain recombines TRBV10-2 with TRBJ1-2; TRBD1 aligns across 7 bases. In germline, CDR1 is WSHSY, CDR2 SAAADI. The CDR3 has 16 amino acids. Trimming removed 7 bases from V and 5 bases from J; junction bases left unmatched: 16. CDR3 sequence reads: CASNGEGGPMGYGYTF. CDR3 nucleotides: TGCGCCAGCAATGGAGAAGGGGGCCCCATGGGGTATGGCTACACCTTC.

This clone was seen only once. CDR3 in DNA: TGTGCCAGCAGCTTGGGACAGGGGTTCCAAGAGACCCAGTACTTC. Its protein product is CASSLGQGFQETQYF. The rearrangement links TRBV5-6 to TRBJ2-5; 8 positions match TRBD1. The CDR3 totals 15 residues. V lost 0 bases, J lost 1 base, and 2 bases stayed unmatched. Germline lookup yields CDR1 SGHDT and CDR2 YYEEEE.

This chain joins TRBV10-3 and TRBJ2-3; D remains ambiguous. The CDR3 has 14 amino acids. Germline CDR1 is ENHRY and CDR2 is SYGVKD. The V and J ends lost 4 bases and 2 bases respectively, with 10 bases between them. The CDR3 protein is CAISGPESTDTQYF. DNA of the CDR3: TGTGCCATCAGTGGCCCGGAGTCCACAGATACGCAGTATTTT.